The table lists the clone carrying this T cell receptor beta chain with many counts. As yet, its antigen is unknown. These data belong to a study of early T cells in non-severe SARS-CoV-2 infection. Overall study context: Sequencing used unsorted whole-blood bulk RNA, so chains lack pairing. Study conclusions and caveats: The study's VDJdb matching favored anti-spike CD8 responses and missed private and CD4 specificities.

Trimming pared 1 base from V and 5 bases from J, leaving 12 bases between. CDR3 size: 14 residues. Germline assignment: CDR1 MDHEN and CDR2 SYDVKM. Unique molecular identifiers were affixed to single, distinct cDNA molecules. TCRdb passed the 5' RACE reads through MiXCR, listing each CDR3 protein once. The sample lists tens of thousands of distinct CDR3 sequences, approximately 13% occurring once. Sequencing was done on a sample of whole blood. J is TRBJ2-7 and V is TRBV28; D is possibly TRBD1 (6 bases). This clonotype originated in an adult who was a healthcare worker with PCR-confirmed SARS-CoV-2 infection or an uninfected control (not recorded which). In DNA, the CDR3 is TGTGCCAGCAGTTTATTCTATCACAGGGACGAGCAGTACTTC. Translating it yields CASSLFYHRDEQYF.